This paragraph reports one T cell receptor (beta chain). The source of the sample is a study of blood T cell repertoires in COVID-19. For the study at large: The United States, Italy and Spain provided the acute and convalescent COVID-19 samples. In each case, the material was cDNA or gDNA derived from T cells, B-cell-depleted T cells, or PBMCs.

Germline CDR1 SEHNR, CDR2 FQNEAQ (reference sequence). CDR3 size: 13 residues. V was shortened by 5 bases and J by 1 base, with 7 bases between the two germline ends. The protocol was immunoSEQ multiplex PCR, while the TCRdb copy is restricted to in-frame clones and leaves out a portion. The profile covers fewer than 45,000 clones, with about four fifths appearing a single time and 39% taken by the ten largest. Source material: peripheral blood. The gene calls are TRBV7-9 and TRBJ2-3; no clear D. The TCR sequence derives from a man aged 40-55 years with active or convalescent COVID-19. The DNA of the CDR3 is TGTGCCAGCAGCCCACTTGGCACAGATACGCAGTATTTT. Translated, it gives CASSPLGTDTQYF.